The 32 T cell receptor beta chains listed next were all sequenced from one sample in a study of OX40 agonist ivuxolimab in advanced cancers. The method was immunoSEQ multiplex PCR; TCRdb's version includes in-frame clones alone and lacks a portion of them. This sample carries fewer than 75,000 clones, 85% to 90% of them seen once, and the ten largest clones take about 4.1%. Sample: CD4+ or CD8+ T cells sorted from blood, taken in a trial of the OX40 agonist ivuxolimab. These receptors were obtained from an adult with an advanced solid tumor such as melanoma, head and neck, liver or kidney cancer.

This clone was seen more than once but under ten times. The chain carries TRBV5-6 and TRBJ2-7; D remains unclear. In germline, CDR1 is SGHDT, CDR2 YYEEEE. The CDR3 covers 11 residues. The V gene lost 1 base and the J gene lost 7 bases, with 6 bases spanning the gap. DNA of the CDR3: TGTGCCAGCAGCTTGTCGGATGAGCAGTACTTC. Amino acid sequence: CASSLSDEQYF.

V usage is TRBV10-3 and J usage is TRBJ2-1, with TRBD1 identical over 12 bases. The germline gives CDR1 ENHRY, CDR2 SYGVKD. Unmatched junction bases numbered 11, after V lost 6 bases and J lost 8 bases. The CDR3 runs to 16 residues. CDR3 in amino acids: CAISNDGTGGRDEQFF. Written as DNA, the CDR3 is TGTGCCATCAGCAACGACGGGACAGGGGGCCGGGATGAGCAGTTCTTC.

The chain uses TRBV4-2 and TRBJ1-2; D is undetermined. This CDR3 spans 14 amino acids. Trimming removed 0 bases from V and 4 bases from J, with 9 bases in between. Germline V gene data show CDR1 as LGHNA and CDR2 as YNFKEQ. CDR3 bases: TGTGCCAGCAGCCAAGAGGTGGGAGCCTATGGCTACACCTTC. Amino acid sequence: CASSQEVGAYGYTF.

This chain links TRBV14 with TRBJ2-3; the D call may be TRBD1 or TRBD2 (6 bases each). CDR3 length: 15 amino acids. V lost 4 bases and J lost 5, with 16 bases in between. The germline CDR1 and CDR2 sequences are SGHDN and FVKESK. The CDR3 region has the DNA TGTGCCAGCAGCCGGATCGGGGGCGCGGAAGATACGCAGTATTTT. Translating it yields CASSRIGGAEDTQYF.

This clone was found a few times. The V gene is TRBV7-6, the J gene TRBJ2-1, with 7 bases aligning to TRBD2. CDR3 size: 17 residues. Germline CDR1 SGHVS, CDR2 FNYEAQ. Trimming removed 1 base from V and 0 bases from J; junction bases left unmatched: 6. The CDR3 spells CASSLGPQRDSYNEQFF. The CDR3, as DNA: TGTGCCAGCAGCTTAGGTCCCCAGCGGGACTCCTACAATGAGCAGTTCTTC.

This CDR3 is CASSPIDVGNQPQHF. The CDR3 nucleotides read TGTGCCAGCTCACCCATTGATGTCGGCAATCAGCCCCAGCATTTT. The V and J genes are TRBV18 and TRBJ1-5, with D uncertain. The CDR3 totals 15 residues. V was cut by 3 bases and J by 2 bases, with 11 bases left in between. Per germline, CDR1 KGHSH and CDR2 LQKENI.

The chain has TRBV28 and TRBJ2-3, with 8 nucleotides matching TRBD2. The junction had 5 bases not matched to a gene; V was cut back by 6 bases and J by 3 bases. Germline V gives CDR1 MDHEN, CDR2 SYDVKM. The CDR3 is 14 residues long. This CDR3 is CASRPGLGTDTQYF. Here the CDR3 DNA reads TGTGCCAGCAGGCCGGGACTAGGAACAGATACGCAGTATTTT.

This clone has just a few counts. The chain joins TRBV2 to TRBJ2-7; D not certain. The CDR3 is 12 residues long. Trimming cost V 6 bases and J 3 bases, with 9 bases left between them. Per germline, CDR1 SNHLY and CDR2 FYNNEI. The CDR3 here is CASSTLGYEQYF. In DNA form, the CDR3 reads TGTGCCAGCAGCACGCTAGGCTACGAGCAGTACTTC.

This clone showed up just a few times. This chain's CDR3 is CASSEIGNQPQHF. The CDR3 DNA is TGTGCCAGCAGTGAAATCGGCAATCAGCCCCAGCATTTT. The V call is TRBV6-1, the J call TRBJ1-5; D is ambiguous. This CDR3 region has 13 residues. V lost 2 bases and J 2 bases, leaving 4 bases between the germline ends. Germline CDR1 reads MNHNS; CDR2 reads SASEGT.

The chain links TRBV28 to TRBJ1-5; 8 nucleotides line up with TRBD1. V lost 6 bases and J lost 6; bases outside the gene matches: 7. The CDR3 loop spans 14 amino acids. In germline, CDR1 is MDHEN, CDR2 SYDVKM. In DNA form, the CDR3 reads TGTGCCAGCAGCCCACAGGGGGGTTCTCAGCCCCAGCATTTT. Translating gives CASSPQGGSQPQHF.

The chain recombines TRBV10-1 with TRBJ2-1; D is undetermined. CDR1 and CDR2 from the germline V gene are WNHNN and SYGVQD (reference sequence). The CDR3 has 14 amino acids. With 4 bases removed from V and 6 bases from J, the gap between germline ends came to 13 bases. DNA of the CDR3: TGCGCCAGCAGTGCGGCAGATTTATCCAATGAGCAGTTCTTC. The encoded protein is CASSAADLSNEQFF.

The V gene is TRBV6-5, the J gene TRBJ2-5; perhaps TRBD1 as D (6 bases). The CDR3 loop spans 13 amino acids. Trimming took off 2 bases at V and 5 bases at J, with 9 bases between the two ends. Per germline, CDR1 MNHEY and CDR2 SVGAGI. CDR3 region: CASSYVRGETQYF. CDR3 nucleotides: TGTGCCAGCAGTTACGTCAGGGGTGAGACCCAGTACTTC.

This chain uses TRBV28 with TRBJ2-7, with 7 bases that match TRBD1. J was trimmed by 2 bases and V by 8 bases; bases with no gene match: 15. This CDR3 comprises 16 residues. In germline, CDR1 is MDHEN, CDR2 SYDVKM. CDR3 coding DNA: TGTGCCAGCCAGGTTGGGGCAGGGGGTGAAACCTACGAGCAGTACTTC. Residues: CASQVGAGGETYEQYF.

The DNA of the CDR3 is TGTGCCAGCAGCCTAATTTCAGCGGGAGGTTTGTCAGATACGCAGTATTTT. Its protein product is CASSLISAGGLSDTQYF. The J gene is TRBJ2-3, the V gene TRBV28, with 9 nucleotides matching TRBD2. Germline-derived CDR1 and CDR2 are MDHEN and SYDVKM. The CDR3 has 17 amino acids. V lost 6 bases to trimming and J lost 4 bases; unmatched junction nucleotides: 14. The whole variable domain, remainder taken from reference TRBV28 and TRBJ2-3, is DVKVTQSSRYLVKRTGEKVFLECVQDMDHENMFWYRQDPGLGLRLIYFSYDVKMKEKGDIPEGYSVSREKKERFSLILESASTNQTSMYLCASSLISAGGLSDTQYFGPGTRLTVL.

This chain joins TRBV5-1 and TRBJ2-7; D uncertain. Germline V lookup: CDR1 SGHRS, CDR2 YFSETQ. The CDR3 contains 12 residues. The V end was cut by 0 bases, the J end by 6 bases, with 7 bases between. For the CDR3, the DNA is TGCGCCAGCAGCTTGGATCCCGTCGAGCAGTACTTC. The encoded protein is CASSLDPVEQYF.

The chain links TRBV7-9 to TRBJ1-2, with D maybe TRBD1 (6 bases). There are 15 residues in the CDR3. The germline gives CDR1 SEHNR, CDR2 FQNEAQ (reference sequence). The V and J ends lost 4 bases and 6 bases respectively, with 18 bases between them. The CDR3 reads CASSSPSGGRDGYTF. The CDR3 DNA reads as TGTGCCAGCAGCTCCCCGTCCGGGGGCAGGGATGGCTACACCTTC.

This clone was counted only a few times. The chain employs TRBV10-2 and TRBJ2-7; D uncertain. With 0 bases removed from V and 4 bases from J, the gap between germline ends came to 4 bases. This CDR3 spans 12 amino acids. Germline V CDR1 and CDR2: WSHSY, SAAADI. The CDR3 sequence is CASSESVYEQYF. Written as DNA, the CDR3 is TGCGCCAGCAGTGAGTCGGTGTACGAGCAGTACTTC.

The genes are TRBV18 and TRBJ2-7; TRBD1 agrees at 8 bases. V trimming: 2 bases; J trimming: 3 bases; junction bases outside the gene matches: 9. The germline V gene encodes CDR1 KGHSH and CDR2 LQKENI. CDR3 length equals 16 residues. CDR3 region: CASSPGTGLTRYEQYF. The CDR3 DNA sequence: TGTGCCAGCTCACCAGGGACAGGACTCACCCGCTACGAGCAGTACTTC.

The chain uses TRBV5-1 and TRBJ2-3, with D hard to call. Germline CDR1 is SGHRS and CDR2 is YFSETQ. The germline V and J ends were trimmed by 0 bases and 0 bases, with 14 bases remaining between them. This CDR3 comprises 17 residues. CDR3 DNA sequence: TGCGCCAGCAGCTTGGGGACCGGGCAGTCTAGCACAGATACGCAGTATTTT. Translating it yields CASSLGTGQSSTDTQYF.

The chain joins TRBV5-6 to TRBJ1-4; the D gene is possibly TRBD1 (5 bases). Germline V gene sequence: CDR1 SGHDT, CDR2 YYEEEE. V was shortened by 4 bases and J by 0 bases, with 10 bases between the two germline ends. The CDR3 is 15 amino acids. The CDR3 nucleotides read TGTGCCAGCAGCCCCAGGGTGACAACTAATGAAAAACTGTTTTTT. The encoded protein is CASSPRVTTNEKLFF. Combining the CDR3 with reference TRBV5-6 and TRBJ1-4 gives the whole variable domain DAGVTQSPTHLIKTRGQQVTLRCSPKSGHDTVSWYQQALGQGPQFIFQYYEEEERQRGNFPDRFSGHQFPNYSSELNVNALLLGDSALYLCASSPRVTTNEKLFFGSGTQLSVL.

This chain links TRBV5-1 with TRBJ1-2; tentatively, D is TRBD1 (5 bases). The CDR3 sequence is 14 residues long. Germline V lookup: CDR1 SGHRS, CDR2 YFSETQ. Trimming took 0 bases from V and 4 from J, leaving 10 bases between them. The CDR3 sequence is CASSLVGGIYGYTF. The DNA of the CDR3 is TGCGCCAGCAGCTTGGTTGGGGGGATCTATGGCTACACCTTC.

The V call is TRBV6-6, the J call TRBJ2-1, with D tentatively TRBD2 (5 bases). The CDR3 is 15 amino acids. Germline values: CDR1 MNHNY, CDR2 SVGAGI (reference sequence). V was clipped by 3 bases and J by 5 bases, with 14 bases between them. The chain's CDR3 is CASSYQLVSDNEQFF. CDR3 in DNA: TGTGCCAGCAGTTATCAACTAGTGTCCGACAATGAGCAGTTCTTC.

The gene calls are TRBV28 and TRBJ2-3, with 11 bases aligning to TRBD2. Germline lookup yields CDR1 MDHEN and CDR2 SYDVKM. The CDR3 contains 15 residues. The junction had 7 bases not matched to a gene; V was cut back by 8 bases and J by 3 bases. The CDR3 loop is CASDPIAGGTDTQYF. Written as DNA, the CDR3 is TGTGCCAGCGACCCTATAGCGGGGGGGACAGATACGCAGTATTTT.

This rearrangement joins TRBV30 to TRBJ1-6; no reliable D call. Per the germline V gene, CDR1 is GTSNPN and CDR2 is SVGIG (reference sequence). V lost 2 bases and J lost 10, with 24 bases in between. The CDR3 covers 17 residues. CDR3 loop: CAWSLQQGFAQGSPLHF. The DNA for the CDR3 is TGTGCCTGGAGTCTCCAGCAAGGGTTTGCGCAAGGGTCACCCCTCCACTTT.

The chain links TRBV29-1 to TRBJ2-3; TRBD2 matches at 10 bases. CDR1 and CDR2 from the germline V gene are SQVTM and ANQGSEA. CDR3 length equals 14 residues. Trimming took 6 bases from V and 1 from J; bases not matched to a gene: 4. In DNA, the CDR3 is TGCAGCGTCACCGGGACTAGCGGCACAGATACGCAGTATTTT. It codes for CSVTGTSGTDTQYF.

This clone is judged medium-sized. This chain links TRBV19 with TRBJ1-2, with D unresolved. V was clipped by 0 bases and J by 6 bases, with 17 bases between them. The CDR3 is made up of 16 amino acids. CDR1 is LNHDA, CDR2 SQIVND, per germline (reference sequence). CDR3 sequence: CASSIERRTELNGYTF. The CDR3 nucleotides read TGTGCCAGTAGTATAGAAAGGAGGACGGAATTGAATGGCTACACCTTC.

In this sample, this clone turned up a few times. This chain links TRBV4-2 with TRBJ1-3, with 7 bases aligning to TRBD1. V trimming: 1 base; J trimming: 3 bases; junction bases outside the gene matches: 3. This CDR3 is built from 15 residues. CDR1 and CDR2 from the germline V gene are LGHNA and YNFKEQ. CDR3 region: CASSQVDRDGNTIYF. Here the CDR3 DNA reads TGTGCCAGCAGCCAAGTCGACAGGGATGGAAACACCATATATTTT.

DNA for the CDR3: TGTGCCAGCAGTTTGATTAGGGGGGGCGTTACCACCCGATCCGCTTTCTTT. It codes for CASSLIRGGVTTRSAFF. The genes are TRBV27 and TRBJ1-1; D may be TRBD1 (6 bases). There are 17 residues in the CDR3. Germline CDR1 and CDR2: MNHEY and SMNVEV (reference sequence). The V gene lost 3 bases and the J gene lost 11 bases, with 28 bases spanning the gap.

This clone has a single count. The rearrangement joins TRBV28 to TRBJ1-1; 10 bases are shared with TRBD1. V lost 5 bases to trimming and J lost 10 bases; unmatched junction nucleotides: 10. There are 14 residues in the CDR3. Germline values: CDR1 MDHEN, CDR2 SYDVKM. The CDR3 nucleotides are TGTGCCAGCAGTGGCCGGGACAGGGGATTTTCAGCTTTCTTT. Protein sequence: CASSGRDRGFSAFF.

The chain is built from TRBV29-1 and TRBJ2-1, with D perhaps given as TRBD1 or TRBD2 (5 bases each). The CDR3 contains 15 residues. Trimming removed 3 bases from V and 4 bases from J, with 16 bases in between. The germline gives CDR1 SQVTM, CDR2 ANQGSEA. In DNA form, the CDR3 reads TGCAGCGTTGAGCCCTCCGGGACCTTATACAATGAGCAGTTCTTC. This codes for CSVEPSGTLYNEQFF.

CDR3 sequence reads: CASSLTGDSGNTIYF. In nucleotides, the CDR3 is TGTGCCAGCAGCTTGACGGGAGACTCTGGAAACACCATATATTTT. The V call is TRBV7-3, the J call TRBJ1-3; D is undetermined. CDR1 and CDR2 (germline): SGHTA, FQGTGA. This CDR3 is built from 15 residues. Trimming took off 3 bases at V and 0 bases at J, with 9 bases between the two ends.

The CDR3 DNA reads TGTGCCAGCAGTGACGGGACACGGAGGGGGGGGATGAACACTGAAGCTTTCTTT. Its protein is CASSDGTRRGGMNTEAFF. The chain joins TRBV2 to TRBJ1-1, with a weak D call TRBD1 (6 bases). V dropped 3 bases and J dropped 0 bases, with 20 bases sitting between them. The CDR3 is 18 residues long. Per the germline V gene, CDR1 is SNHLY and CDR2 is FYNNEI.